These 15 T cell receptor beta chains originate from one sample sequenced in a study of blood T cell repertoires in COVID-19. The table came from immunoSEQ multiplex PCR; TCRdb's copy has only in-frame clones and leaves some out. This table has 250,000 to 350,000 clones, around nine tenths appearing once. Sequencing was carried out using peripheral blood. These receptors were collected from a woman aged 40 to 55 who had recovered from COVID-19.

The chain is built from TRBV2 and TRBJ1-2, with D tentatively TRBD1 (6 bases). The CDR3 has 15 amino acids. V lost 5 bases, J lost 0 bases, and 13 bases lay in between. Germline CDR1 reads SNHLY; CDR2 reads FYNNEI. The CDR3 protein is CASSKLTGANYGYTF. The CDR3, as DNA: TGTGCCAGCAGTAAACTGACAGGAGCTAACTATGGCTACACCTTC.

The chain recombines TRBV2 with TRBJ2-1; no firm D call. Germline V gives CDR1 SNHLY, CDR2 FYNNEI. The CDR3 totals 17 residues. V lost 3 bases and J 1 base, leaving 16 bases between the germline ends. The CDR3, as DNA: TGTGCCAGCAGTGACGAGTCGGGTAGACTTTCCTACAATGAGCAGTTCTTC. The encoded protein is CASSDESGRLSYNEQFF. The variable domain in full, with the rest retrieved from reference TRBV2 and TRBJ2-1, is EPEVTQTPSHQVTQMGQEVILRCVPISNHLYFYWYRQILGQKVEFLVSFYNNEISEKSEIFDDQFSVERPDGSNFTLKIRSTKLEDSAMYFCASSDESGRLSYNEQFFGPGTRLTVL.

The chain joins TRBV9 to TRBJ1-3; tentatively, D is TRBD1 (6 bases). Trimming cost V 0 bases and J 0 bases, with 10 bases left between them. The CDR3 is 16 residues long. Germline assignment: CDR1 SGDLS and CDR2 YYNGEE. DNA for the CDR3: TGTGCCAGCAGCGTAGGGACAGTCGACTCTGGAAACACCATATATTTT. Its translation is CASSVGTVDSGNTIYF.

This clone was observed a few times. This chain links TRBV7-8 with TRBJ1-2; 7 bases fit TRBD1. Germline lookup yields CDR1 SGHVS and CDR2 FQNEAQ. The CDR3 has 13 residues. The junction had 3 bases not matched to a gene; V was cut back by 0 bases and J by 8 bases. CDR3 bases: TGTGCCAGCAGCTTAGCAGGGGGCGCGGGCTACACCTTC. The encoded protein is CASSLAGGAGYTF.

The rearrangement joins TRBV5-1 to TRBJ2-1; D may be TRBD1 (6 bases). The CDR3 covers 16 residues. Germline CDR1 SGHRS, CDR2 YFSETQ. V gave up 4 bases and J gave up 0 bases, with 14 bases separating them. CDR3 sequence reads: CASSPGQISSYNEQFF. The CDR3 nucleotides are TGCGCCAGCAGCCCCGGACAGATAAGCTCCTACAATGAGCAGTTCTTC.

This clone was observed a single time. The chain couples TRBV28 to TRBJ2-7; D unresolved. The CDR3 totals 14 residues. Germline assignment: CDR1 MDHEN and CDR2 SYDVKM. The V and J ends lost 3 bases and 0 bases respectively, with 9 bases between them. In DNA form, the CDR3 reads TGTGCCAGCAGTTTTTTAAGCGCCTCCTACGAGCAGTACTTC. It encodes CASSFLSASYEQYF.

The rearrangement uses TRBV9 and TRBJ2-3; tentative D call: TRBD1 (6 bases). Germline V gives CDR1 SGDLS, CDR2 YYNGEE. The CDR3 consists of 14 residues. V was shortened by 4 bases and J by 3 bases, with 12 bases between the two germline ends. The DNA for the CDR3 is TGTGCCAGCAGCCGGGACATAAGTACAGATACGCAGTATTTT. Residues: CASSRDISTDTQYF.

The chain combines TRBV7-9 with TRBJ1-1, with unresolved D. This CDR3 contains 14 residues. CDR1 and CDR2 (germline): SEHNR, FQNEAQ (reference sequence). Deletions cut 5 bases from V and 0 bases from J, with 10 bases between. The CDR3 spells CASSQAPVNTEAFF. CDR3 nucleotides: TGTGCCAGCAGCCAAGCCCCTGTGAACACTGAAGCTTTCTTT.

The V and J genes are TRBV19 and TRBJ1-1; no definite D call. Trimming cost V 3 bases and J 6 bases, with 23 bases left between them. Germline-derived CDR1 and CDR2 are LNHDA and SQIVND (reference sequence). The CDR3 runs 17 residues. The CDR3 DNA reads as TGTGCCAGTAGTATCACACAGTTTTCCCCTATGGGAGCTGAAGCTTTCTTT. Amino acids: CASSITQFSPMGAEAFF.

CDR3 in DNA: TGTGCCAGCAGCTTAACGACAGGGGTTAATGAAAAACTGTTTTTT. It encodes CASSLTTGVNEKLFF. The chain carries TRBV7-8 and TRBJ1-4, with 8 bases that match TRBD1. The length of the CDR3 is 15 residues. From germline, CDR1 is SGHVS and CDR2 FQNEAQ. After removal of 2 bases from V and 4 bases from J, the junction contained 3 bases not matched to a gene.

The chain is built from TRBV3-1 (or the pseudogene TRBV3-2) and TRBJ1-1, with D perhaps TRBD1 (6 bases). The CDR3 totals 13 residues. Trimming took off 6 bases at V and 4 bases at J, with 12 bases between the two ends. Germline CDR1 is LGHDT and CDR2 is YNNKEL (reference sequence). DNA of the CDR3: TGTGCCAGCAGTTACTCAGGGGTCACTGAAGCTTTCTTT. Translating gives CASSYSGVTEAFF.

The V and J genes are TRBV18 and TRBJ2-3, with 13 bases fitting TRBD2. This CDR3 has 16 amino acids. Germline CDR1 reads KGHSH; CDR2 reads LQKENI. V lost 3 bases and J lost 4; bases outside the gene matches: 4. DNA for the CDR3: TGTGCCAGCTCACCGGGACTAGCGGGATTGGCAGATACGCAGTATTTT. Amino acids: CASSPGLAGLADTQYF.

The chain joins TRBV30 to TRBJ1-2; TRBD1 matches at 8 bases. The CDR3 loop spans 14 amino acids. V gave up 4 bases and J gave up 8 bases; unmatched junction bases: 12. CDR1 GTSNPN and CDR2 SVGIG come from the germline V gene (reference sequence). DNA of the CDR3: TGTGCCTGGACGACTGGACAGGGCATTGGGGGCTACACCTTC. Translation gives CAWTTGQGIGGYTF.

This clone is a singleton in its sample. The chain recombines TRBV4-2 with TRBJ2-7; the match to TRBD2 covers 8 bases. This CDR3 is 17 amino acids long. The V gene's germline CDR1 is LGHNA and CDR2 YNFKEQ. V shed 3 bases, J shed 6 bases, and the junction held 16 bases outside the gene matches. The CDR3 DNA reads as TGTGCCAGCAGCCAGGGGGGCCTGGGGCGGGAGGTAGGCGAGCAGTACTTC. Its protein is CASSQGGLGREVGEQYF.

The CDR3 DNA reads TGTGCCAGCAGTTCCGGGACAGGGGGCGCTGAAAAACTGTTTTTT. Its protein product is CASSSGTGGAEKLFF. The rearrangement joins TRBV6-5 to TRBJ1-4; 12 nucleotides align to TRBD1. V trimming: 4 bases; J trimming: 7 bases; junction bases outside the gene matches: 4. This CDR3 has 15 residues. CDR1 is MNHEY, CDR2 SVGAGI, per germline.